The next 24 T cell receptor beta chains were all read from a single sample in a study of T-cell reconstitution after alpha-beta-depleted transplantation in children. Researchers prepared the TCRbeta library using unique molecular identifiers, the study reports. TCRdb re-derived calls from the PCR reads in MiXCR, one entry per CDR3 protein. The table has more than 400,000 distinct CDR3 sequences, approximately 42% seen once. The sample consisted of PBMCs, taken before TCRalphabeta/CD19-depleted stem cell transplant. Receptors originate from a girl aged 2-10 years with aplastic anemia, due to receive a stem cell transplant.

This sequence joins TRBV10-3 and TRBJ2-3; D might be TRBD2 (5 bases). From germline, CDR1 is ENHRY and CDR2 SYGVKD. The CDR3 spans 15 residues. The V end was cut by 4 bases, the J end by 1 base, with 12 bases between. The CDR3 DNA sequence: TGTGCCATCAGTGGGACCTCTAGCCGCACAGATACGCAGTATTTT. Translation: CAISGTSSRTDTQYF.

The V gene is TRBV28, the J gene TRBJ2-7; TRBD2 agrees at 12 bases. After removal of 3 bases from V and 3 bases from J, the junction contained 6 bases not matched to a gene. The length of the CDR3 is 16 residues. Germline V gene sequence: CDR1 MDHEN, CDR2 SYDVKM. The CDR3, as DNA: TGTGCCAGCAGTTTGACACTAGCGGGAGGCGTCTACGAGCAGTACTTC. Its translation is CASSLTLAGGVYEQYF.

This chain connects TRBV20-1 to TRBJ1-3; unclear D gene. Trimming took 4 bases from V and 4 from J, leaving 5 bases between them. The CDR3 has 11 residues. CDR1 DFQATT and CDR2 SNEGSKA come from the germline V gene (reference sequence). CDR3 DNA: TGCAGTGCTATGCAGGGAAACACCATATATTTT. Protein: CSAMQGNTIYF.

The gene calls are TRBV5-1 and TRBJ2-1; TRBD2 matches 11 bases. The germline gives CDR1 SGHRS, CDR2 YFSETQ. Germline trimming cut 4 bases from V and 6 bases from J; bases unmatched to any gene: 3. The length of the CDR3 is 14 residues. For the CDR3, the DNA is TGCGCCAGCAGCACTAGCGGGAGTGGCAATGAGCAGTTCTTC. It is translated as CASSTSGSGNEQFF.

The chain couples TRBV28 to TRBJ1-4, with 9 bases matching TRBD1. The V segment lost 5 bases and the J segment 11 bases; nucleotides outside the gene matches: 6. Per the germline V gene, CDR1 is MDHEN and CDR2 is SYDVKM. The CDR3 contains 13 residues. CDR3 in DNA: TGTGCCAGCAGTCCCGGACAGGGGAGGAAACTGTTTTTT. Translated: CASSPGQGRKLFF.

This clonotype has a handful of counts. The chain uses TRBV10-3 and TRBJ1-5; weak D call: TRBD1 (6 bases). The CDR3 is 16 amino acids. Germline loops: CDR1 ENHRY, CDR2 SYGVKD. Trimming removed 0 bases at V and 5 bases at J, with 14 bases between. The DNA for the CDR3 is TGTGCCATCAGTGAGTCGATATCTGGGGGCTATCAGCCCCAGCATTTT. This encodes CAISESISGGYQPQHF.

This clonotype was counted a few times. This chain connects TRBV9 to TRBJ1-3; no reliable D call. Between the trimmed V and J ends, which lost 7 bases and 0 bases, there was a span of 5 bases. The CDR3 runs 12 residues. Germline V gives CDR1 SGDLS, CDR2 YYNGEE. The CDR3 nucleotides read TGTGCCAGCGGTATCTCTGGAAACACCATATATTTT. The encoded protein is CASGISGNTIYF. The whole variable domain, filled in from reference TRBV9 and TRBJ1-3, reads DSGVTQTPKHLITATGQRVTLRCSPRSGDLSVYWYQQSLDQGLQFLIQYYNGEERAKGNILERFSAQQFPDLHSELNLSSLELGDSALYFCASGISGNTIYFGEGSWLTVV.

The rearrangement links TRBV30 to TRBJ1-2; 11 bases map to TRBD1. Germline CDR1 is GTSNPN and CDR2 is SVGIG (reference sequence). V dropped 0 bases and J dropped 6; count of bases not matched to a gene: 6. CDR3 size: 15 residues. This chain's CDR3 is CAWSVHWTGGNGYTF. The CDR3 DNA is TGTGCCTGGAGTGTACACTGGACAGGGGGCAATGGCTACACCTTC.

This chain connects TRBV20-1 to TRBJ1-6; no clear D gene. The ends were cut back, 3 bases at V and 1 base at J, with 7 bases in the middle. The CDR3 runs 14 residues. CDR1 and CDR2 from the germline V gene are DFQATT and SNEGSKA (reference sequence). In DNA form, the CDR3 reads TGCAGTGCTAGCGAAGGGTCCTATAATTCACCCCTCCACTTT. Translating gives CSASEGSYNSPLHF.

The chain combines TRBV5-1 with TRBJ2-4; D is perhaps TRBD2 (6 bases). Germline V gene lookup returns CDR1 SGHRS and CDR2 YFSETQ. CDR3 length equals 15 residues. V was cut by 1 base and J by 1 base, with 9 bases left in between. The CDR3 DNA reads as TGCGCCAGCAGCTTGTCGGCGGGGGCCAAAAACATTCAGTACTTC. This codes for CASSLSAGAKNIQYF.

The chain uses TRBV5-1 and TRBJ1-1, with 7 nucleotides matching TRBD1. Losses at the gene ends were 7 bases for V and 2 bases for J; bases not matched to a gene: 5. Germline V gene data show CDR1 as SGHRS and CDR2 as YFSETQ. The CDR3 totals 13 residues. Here the CDR3 reads CASQQGINTEAFF. The DNA for the CDR3 is TGCGCCAGCCAACAGGGGATCAACACTGAAGCTTTCTTT.

The genes are TRBV5-4 and TRBJ1-3, with a tentative D call TRBD1 (5 bases). V was pared by 4 bases and J by 6 bases, with 14 bases between. The CDR3 totals 14 residues. In germline, CDR1 is SGHNT, CDR2 YYREEE (reference sequence). In DNA, the CDR3 is TGTGCCAGCAGCCCGGGGGGGAAAGAAAACACCATATATTTT. Protein product: CASSPGGKENTIYF.

This clonotype was counted at least ten times. The chain joins TRBV25-1 to TRBJ2-3; the D is unclear. Trimming left V 5 bases short and J 5 bases short, with 8 bases between. CDR1 MGHDK and CDR2 SYGVNS come from the germline V gene. This CDR3 has 12 amino acids. The CDR3 sequence: CASSILGDTQYF. CDR3 DNA: TGTGCCAGCAGTATCTTGGGAGATACGCAGTATTTT.

The gene calls are TRBV6-1 and TRBJ2-1; 7 nucleotides line up with TRBD2. Trimming at V came to 5 bases and at J to 5 bases, leaving 12 bases not matched to a gene. The V gene's germline CDR1 is MNHNS and CDR2 SASEGT. CDR3 size: 16 residues. CDR3 protein: CASSRGDYLGNNEQFF. CDR3 DNA sequence: TGTGCCAGCAGTCGGGGGGACTATTTAGGGAACAATGAGCAGTTCTTC.

V and J are TRBV12-3 or TRBV12-4 and TRBJ2-4; 7 bases are shared with TRBD1. The V gene end was trimmed by 6 bases and the J gene end by 8 bases; junction bases not matched to a gene: 13. There are 15 residues in the CDR3. The CDR3 loop reads CASSQWTGSWDIQYF. CDR3 DNA: TGTGCCAGCAGCCAATGGACAGGATCGTGGGACATTCAGTACTTC.

The chain couples TRBV7-2 to TRBJ2-1, with 11 positions matching TRBD2. Germline CDR1 and CDR2: SGHTA and FQGNSA. The length of the CDR3 is 16 residues. Trimming cost V 8 bases and J 6 bases; bases outside gene matches: 12. For the CDR3, the DNA is TGTGCCAGCTCACCCGCGTACACTAGCGGGAGCAATGAGCAGTTCTTC. Translated, it gives CASSPAYTSGSNEQFF.

This clonotype was observed a few times. Written as DNA, the CDR3 is TGTGCCAGCAGTTATTATGCGGACCCCTCCTACAATGAGCAGTTCTTC. Its protein is CASSYYADPSYNEQFF. The rearrangement uses TRBV6-2 or TRBV6-3 and TRBJ2-1; D is unclear. Germline V lookup: CDR1 MNHEY, CDR2 SVGEGT. Trimming took off 3 bases at V and 0 bases at J, with 12 bases between the two ends. The CDR3 sequence is 16 residues long.

This clonotype was seen a few times. The rearrangement uses TRBV7-9 and TRBJ2-1, with a weak D call TRBD1 (5 bases). V lost 1 base, J lost 13 bases, and 17 bases lay in between. Germline CDR1 and CDR2: SEHNR and FQNEAQ (reference sequence). This CDR3 region has 14 residues. The CDR3 protein is CASSLDYLGHAQFF. The CDR3 nucleotides are TGTGCCAGCAGCTTAGATTACCTAGGACACGCCCAGTTCTTC.

J is TRBJ2-3 and V is TRBV10-3; 7 bases fit TRBD2. After removal of 2 bases from V and 2 bases from J, the junction contained 4 bases not matched to a gene. Germline CDR1 and CDR2: ENHRY and SYGVKD. This CDR3 contains 15 residues. This CDR3 is CAISETGGDTDTQYF. The CDR3 region has the DNA TGTGCCATCAGTGAGACGGGGGGTGACACAGATACGCAGTATTTT.

This clonotype was observed at least ten times. The gene calls are TRBV5-5 and TRBJ1-1; D is perhaps TRBD1 (5 bases). Trimming took 5 bases from V and 3 from J, leaving 11 bases between them. Germline V gives CDR1 SGHKS, CDR2 YYEKEE (reference sequence). This CDR3 is built from 13 residues. The CDR3: CASSWTSYTEAFF. The DNA for the CDR3 is TGTGCCAGCAGTTGGACAAGCTACACTGAAGCTTTCTTT. The complete variable domain, with remaining parts taken from reference TRBV5-5 and TRBJ1-1, reads DAGVTQSPTHLIKTRGQQVTLRCSPISGHKSVSWYQQVLGQGPQFIFQYYEKEERGRGNFPDRFSARQFPNYSSELNVNALLLGDSALYLCASSWTSYTEAFFGQGTRLTVV.

V and J are TRBV7-9 and TRBJ1-6; no clear D. Germline V gene lookup returns CDR1 SEHNR and CDR2 FQNEAQ (reference sequence). There are 15 residues in the CDR3. V was pared by 1 base and J by 3 bases, with 7 bases between. This CDR3 is CASSLGGVYNSPLHF. CDR3 DNA: TGTGCCAGCAGCTTAGGCGGCGTCTATAATTCACCCCTCCACTTT.

The sample holds many counts of this clonotype. The chain has TRBV5-1 and TRBJ2-2, with 8 bases fitting TRBD2. Trimming cost V 3 bases and J 4 bases; bases outside gene matches: 14. This CDR3 region has 18 residues. Germline CDR1 and CDR2: SGHRS and YFSETQ. The DNA of the CDR3 is TGCGCCAGCAGCTCCGACGTGGCGGGAGGCGGCGGCACCGGGGAGCTGTTTTTT. Translation gives CASSSDVAGGGGTGELFF. Based on the CDR3 plus reference TRBV5-1 and TRBJ2-2, the full variable domain is KAGVTQTPRYLIKTRGQQVTLSCSPISGHRSVSWYQQTPGQGLQFLFEYFSETQRNKGNFPGRFSGRQFSNSRSEMNVSTLELGDSALYLCASSSDVAGGGGTGELFFGEGSRLTVL.

The J gene is TRBJ1-1, the V gene TRBV5-6, with D maybe TRBD1 (6 bases). Trimming stripped 4 bases from V and 0 bases from J, with 13 bases between. This CDR3 region has 15 residues. In germline, CDR1 is SGHDT, CDR2 YYEEEE. This CDR3 reads CASSPGQFMNTEAFF. In DNA form, the CDR3 reads TGTGCCAGCAGCCCAGGACAGTTTATGAACACTGAAGCTTTCTTT.

This clonotype was counted many times. V and J are TRBV5-5 and TRBJ1-5, with D possibly being TRBD1 (5 bases). Trimming stripped 3 bases from V and 5 bases from J, with 9 bases between. Germline V gene data show CDR1 as SGHKS and CDR2 as YYEKEE (reference sequence). The CDR3 runs to 13 residues. CDR3 residues: CASSWTHDQPQHF. Written as DNA, the CDR3 is TGTGCCAGCAGCTGGACACACGATCAGCCCCAGCATTTT.